Sequencing of this T cell receptor (beta chain) was carried out in a study of chemoradiotherapy in HPV16-positive cancers. The method was immunoSEQ multiplex PCR; TCRdb's version includes in-frame clones alone and lacks a portion of them. This repertoire shows around 5,200 clones, approximately 91% found once; its top ten account for approximately 2%. This CDR3 contains 12 residues. Germline V lookup: CDR1 MGHRA, CDR2 YSYEKL. Trimming left V 0 bases short and J 7 bases short, with 4 bases between. This clone has only one observation. This chain joins TRBV4-1 and TRBJ2-1; D is ambiguous. This TCR came from a human donor with HPV-associated anogenital cancer. The sample here was blood, taken from a patient who underwent chemoradiotherapy. CDR3 DNA: TGCGCCAGCAGCCAAGATGGGAATGAGCAGTTCTTC. Amino acids: CASSQDGNEQFF.